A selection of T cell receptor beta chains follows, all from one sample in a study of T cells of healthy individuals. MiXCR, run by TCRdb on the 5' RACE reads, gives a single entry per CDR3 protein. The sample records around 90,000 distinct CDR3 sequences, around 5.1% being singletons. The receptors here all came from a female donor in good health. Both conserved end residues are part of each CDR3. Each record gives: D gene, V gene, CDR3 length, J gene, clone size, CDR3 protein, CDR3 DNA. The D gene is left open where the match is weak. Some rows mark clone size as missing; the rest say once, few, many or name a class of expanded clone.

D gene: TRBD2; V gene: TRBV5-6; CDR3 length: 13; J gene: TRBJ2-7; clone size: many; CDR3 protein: CASSLASGTEQYF; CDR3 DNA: TGTGCCAGCAGCTTGGCTAGCGGGACCGAGCAGTACTTC
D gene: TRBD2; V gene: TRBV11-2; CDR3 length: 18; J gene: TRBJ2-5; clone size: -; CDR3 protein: CASSLVVAGGGRGETQYF; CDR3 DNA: TGTGCCAGCAGCTTAGTGGTAGCGGGAGGTGGTAGGGGAGAGACCCAGTACTTC
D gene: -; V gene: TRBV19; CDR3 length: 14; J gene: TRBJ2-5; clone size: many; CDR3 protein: CASRDRGRQETQYF; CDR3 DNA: TGTGCCAGTAGGGACAGAGGACGCCAAGAGACCCAGTACTTC
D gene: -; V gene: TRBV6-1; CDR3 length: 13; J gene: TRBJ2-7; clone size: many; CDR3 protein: CASGWGHLYEQYF; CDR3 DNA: TGTGCCAGCGGCTGGGGACACCTCTACGAGCAGTACTTC
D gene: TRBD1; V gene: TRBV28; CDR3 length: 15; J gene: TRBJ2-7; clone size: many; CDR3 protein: CASNRPGQGRNEQYF; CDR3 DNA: TGTGCCAGCAACCGACCGGGACAGGGAAGGAACGAGCAGTACTTC
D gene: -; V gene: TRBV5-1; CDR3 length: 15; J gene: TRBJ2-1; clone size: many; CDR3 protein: CASSLRGYSYNEQFF; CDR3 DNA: TGCGCCAGCAGTCTCAGGGGATACTCCTACAATGAGCAGTTCTTC
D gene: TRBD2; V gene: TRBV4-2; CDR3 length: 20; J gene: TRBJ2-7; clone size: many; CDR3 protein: CASSRNTLGTSGSLDYEQYF; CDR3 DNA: TGTGCCAGCAGCCGCAATACTCTCGGCACTAGCGGGAGCCTAGACTACGAGCAGTACTTC
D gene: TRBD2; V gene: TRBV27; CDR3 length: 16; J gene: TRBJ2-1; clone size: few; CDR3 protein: CASARSGTSGRYEQFF; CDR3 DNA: TGTGCCAGCGCCCGCTCCGGGACTAGCGGGAGATATGAGCAGTTCTTC
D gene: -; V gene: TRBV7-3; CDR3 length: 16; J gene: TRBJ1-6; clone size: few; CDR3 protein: CASSLGGGFPNSPLHF; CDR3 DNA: TGTGCCAGCAGCTTGGGGGGGGGCTTTCCTAATTCACCCCTCCACTTT
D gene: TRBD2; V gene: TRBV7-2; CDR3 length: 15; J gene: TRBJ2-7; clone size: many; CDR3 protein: CASTLSSGRGYEQYF; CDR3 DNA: TGTGCCAGCACTCTTTCGAGCGGGAGGGGGTACGAGCAGTACTTC
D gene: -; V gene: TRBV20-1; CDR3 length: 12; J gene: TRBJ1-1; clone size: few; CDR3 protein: CSGGRGLTEAFF; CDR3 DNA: TGCAGTGGCGGGAGGGGTCTGACGGAAGCTTTCTTT
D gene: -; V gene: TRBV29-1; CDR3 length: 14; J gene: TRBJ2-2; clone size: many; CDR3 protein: CSPGGGDDTGELFF; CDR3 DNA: TGCAGCCCCGGAGGGGGGGACGACACCGGGGAGCTGTTTTTT
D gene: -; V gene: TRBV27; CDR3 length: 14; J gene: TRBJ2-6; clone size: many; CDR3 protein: CASSDTVGANVLTF; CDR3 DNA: TGTGCCAGCTCCGACACGGTTGGGGCCAACGTCCTGACTTTC
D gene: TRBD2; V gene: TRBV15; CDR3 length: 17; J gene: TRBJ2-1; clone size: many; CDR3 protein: CATSRDPAGGYYNEQFF; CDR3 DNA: TGTGCCACCAGCAGAGATCCGGCGGGAGGGTACTACAATGAGCAGTTCTTC
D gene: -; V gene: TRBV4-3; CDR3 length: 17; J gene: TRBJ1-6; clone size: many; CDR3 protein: CASSQDQMVTDNSPLHF; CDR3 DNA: TGCGCCAGCAGCCAAGATCAAATGGTAACAGATAATTCACCCCTCCACTTT
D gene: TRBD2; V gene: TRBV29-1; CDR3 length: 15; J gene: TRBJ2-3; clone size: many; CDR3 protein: CSVEDPSGRTDTQYF; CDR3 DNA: TGCAGCGTTGAAGACCCTAGCGGGAGAACAGATACGCAGTATTTT